Presented here are 23 T cell receptor beta chains from one specimen sequenced in a study of shared clonotypes between healthy human individuals. Profiled with immunoSEQ multiplex PCR; TCRdb holds only in-frame clones, not every one. The sample includes millions of clones, 95% of them seen just once. The sample taken for sequencing was naive CD4+ T cells sorted from blood. Sample subset: CD45RA+ positively selected. These receptors all come from a man in his late teens or twenties in good health.

The V call is TRBV5-1, the J call TRBJ1-2, with D uncertain. The CDR3 is 15 amino acids. The ends were cut back, 3 bases at V and 8 bases at J, with 20 bases in the middle. Germline V gene data show CDR1 as SGHRS and CDR2 as YFSETQ. CDR3 sequence: CASSSLEDGPRGYTF. CDR3 in DNA: TGCGCCAGCAGCTCCCTCGAGGACGGACCTAGAGGCTACACCTTC.

This rearrangement joins TRBV19 to TRBJ2-7, with 12 bases that match TRBD2. The V segment lost 6 bases and the J segment 5 bases; nucleotides outside the gene matches: 2. There are 13 residues in the CDR3. CDR1 and CDR2 (germline): LNHDA, SQIVND (reference sequence). CDR3 sequence (DNA): TGTGCCAGTAGACTAGCGGGAGGAGACGAGCAGTACTTC. This translates into CASRLAGGDEQYF.

The chain recombines TRBV5-1 with TRBJ2-7, with D tentatively TRBD1 or TRBD2 (5 bases each). The CDR3 has 15 residues. Looked up from germline, CDR1 is SGHRS and CDR2 is YFSETQ. Trimming pared 0 bases from V and 6 bases from J, leaving 16 bases between. CDR3 bases: TGCGCCAGCAGCTTGGGGACCGGGACCCCGGGCGAGCAGTACTTC. Encoded protein: CASSLGTGTPGEQYF.

V and J are TRBV30 and TRBJ2-7; TRBD1 aligns across 7 bases. This CDR3 is 18 amino acids long. Germline CDR1 and CDR2: GTSNPN and SVGIG (reference sequence). J was trimmed by 4 bases and V by 0 bases; bases with no gene match: 18. The CDR3: CAWSVPLITRGMSYEQYF. In DNA form, the CDR3 reads TGTGCCTGGAGTGTACCCCTTATAACCAGGGGGATGTCGTACGAGCAGTACTTC.

The rearrangement uses TRBV14 and TRBJ1-2; no clear D. Trimming took off 0 bases at V and 4 bases at J, with 27 bases between the two ends. There are 20 residues in the CDR3. Germline lookup yields CDR1 SGHDN and CDR2 FVKESK. The CDR3 coding sequence is TGTGCCAGCAGCCAAGATGGGAACAGACTATCGACCTCTCTAATCTATGGCTACACCTTC. Translating it yields CASSQDGNRLSTSLIYGYTF.

This clone was recorded once. This same CDR3 is encoded by further DNA sequences in the sample. The rearrangement joins TRBV19 to TRBJ2-3; 8 bases match TRBD2. The junction had 3 bases not matched to a gene; V was cut back by 6 bases and J by 1 base. Germline V lookup: CDR1 LNHDA, CDR2 SQIVND (reference sequence). The length of the CDR3 is 14 residues. CDR3 nucleotide sequence: TGTGCCAGTAGCCCCGGGGGGGGCACAGATACGCAGTATTTT. Translating it yields CASSPGGGTDTQYF.

The gene calls are TRBV12-5 and TRBJ2-5, with D hard to call. CDR3 length: 11 amino acids. CDR1 and CDR2 from the germline V gene are LGHNT and FRNRAP. Trimming shortened V by 1 base and J by 10 bases, and 7 bases separated the two germline ends. The CDR3 here is CASGLGLDQYF. The CDR3 DNA follows: TGTGCTAGTGGTTTGGGATTAGACCAGTACTTC.

The chain uses TRBV7-3 and TRBJ2-3; TRBD2 matches at 7 bases. From germline, CDR1 is SGHTA and CDR2 FQGTGA. After removal of 3 bases from V and 1 base from J, the junction contained 10 bases not matched to a gene. The CDR3 sequence is 17 residues long. The CDR3 region has the DNA TGTGCCAGCAGCTTCCCTAACCGCGGGGGAGGCACAGATACGCAGTATTTT. It is translated as CASSFPNRGGGTDTQYF.

The chain employs TRBV9 and TRBJ1-1; D perhaps matches TRBD1 (5 bases). Per germline, CDR1 SGDLS and CDR2 YYNGEE. The CDR3 consists of 16 residues. The ends were cut back, 0 bases at V and 7 bases at J, with 19 bases in the middle. Written as DNA, the CDR3 is TGTGCCAGCAGCGTAGTGCACAGGCCCGAAGGCCTTGAAGCTTTCTTT. Amino acids: CASSVVHRPEGLEAFF.

The chain employs TRBV7-9 and TRBJ2-2, with D tentatively TRBD1 or TRBD2 (5 bases each). Germline CDR1 and CDR2: SEHNR and FQNEAQ (reference sequence). V was shortened by 4 bases and J by 13 bases, with 13 bases between the two germline ends. This CDR3 is 12 amino acids long. CDR3 in DNA: TGTGCCAGCAGCTCAGGGTTGGGAGCGCTGTTTTTT. This encodes CASSSGLGALFF.

The rearrangement links TRBV28 to TRBJ1-6, with TRBD1 matching 7 bases. Looked up from germline, CDR1 is MDHEN and CDR2 is SYDVKM. The length of the CDR3 is 19 residues. V lost 6 bases to trimming and J lost 0 bases; unmatched junction nucleotides: 14. CDR3 DNA sequence: TGTGCCAGCAGCCCCCCCCGGGACAGCGTTCGCTCCTATAATTCACCCCTCCACTTT. It specifies CASSPPRDSVRSYNSPLHF. Combining the CDR3 with reference TRBV28 and TRBJ1-6 gives the whole variable domain DVKVTQSSRYLVKRTGEKVFLECVQDMDHENMFWYRQDPGLGLRLIYFSYDVKMKEKGDIPEGYSVSREKKERFSLILESASTNQTSMYLCASSPPRDSVRSYNSPLHFGNGTRLTVT.

About this clone itself: Other DNA sequences within the sample encode an identical CDR3. The chain joins TRBV11-2 to TRBJ1-2; D perhaps matches TRBD1 (5 bases). V was shortened by 6 bases and J by 8 bases, with 10 bases between the two germline ends. Germline V lookup: CDR1 SGHAT, CDR2 FQNNGV. CDR3 length: 11 amino acids. The CDR3 is CASSSRGGYTF. The CDR3 coding sequence is TGTGCCAGCAGTTCTCGGGGGGGCTACACCTTC.

This chain joins TRBV7-2 and TRBJ2-1, with D maybe TRBD2 (5 bases). The V end lost 7 bases, the J end lost 0 bases, and 10 bases lay between the germline ends. Germline loops: CDR1 SGHTA, CDR2 FQGNSA. The CDR3 is 14 amino acids. The CDR3 region is CASNRLYSYNEQFF. The CDR3 nucleotides are TGTGCCAGCAACAGACTATACTCCTACAATGAGCAGTTCTTC.

The V gene is TRBV2, the J gene TRBJ1-1, with D possibly being TRBD1 (6 bases). The CDR3 length is 13 residues. The germline CDR1 and CDR2 sequences are SNHLY and FYNNEI. The V end was cut by 5 bases, the J end by 6 bases, with 13 bases between. The CDR3 region has the DNA TGTGCCAGCAGTTTACAGGGACTCCCTGAAGCTTTCTTT. Encoded protein: CASSLQGLPEAFF.

The chain has TRBV11-2 and TRBJ2-3; possibly TRBD1 or TRBD2 for D (6 bases each). CDR1 is SGHAT, CDR2 FQNNGV, per germline. The CDR3 is made up of 15 amino acids. V was clipped by 6 bases and J by 6 bases, with 19 bases between them. CDR3 amino acids: CASRRRDTKMDTQYF. In DNA form, the CDR3 reads TGTGCCAGCAGGCGGCGGGACACCAAAATGGATACGCAGTATTTT.

The genes are TRBV7-2 and TRBJ1-2; TRBD1 agrees at 9 bases. V lost 6 bases and J lost 2; bases outside the gene matches: 4. Germline V CDR1 and CDR2: SGHTA, FQGNSA. The CDR3 has 14 residues. The CDR3 nucleotides are TGTGCCAGCAGTCGTGGACAGGGGAACTATGGCTACACCTTC. Translating gives CASSRGQGNYGYTF.

The chain employs TRBV6-1 and TRBJ1-5; 9 nucleotides agree with TRBD1. The CDR3 is 14 residues long. The ends lost 5 bases at V and 3 bases at J; junction bases unmatched: 2. In germline, CDR1 is MNHNS, CDR2 SASEGT. CDR3 in amino acids: CASSLQGANQPQHF. The CDR3 bases are TGTGCCAGCAGTCTACAGGGGGCCAATCAGCCCCAGCATTTT.

The chain has TRBV2 and TRBJ2-1, with TRBD2 identical over 7 bases. Germline values: CDR1 SNHLY, CDR2 FYNNEI. The V gene end was trimmed by 5 bases and the J gene end by 0 bases; junction bases not matched to a gene: 1. This CDR3 region has 14 residues. CDR3 sequence (DNA): TGTGCCAGCAGTCTAGCGGACTCCTACAATGAGCAGTTCTTC. It translates to CASSLADSYNEQFF.

This sequence joins TRBV7-6 and TRBJ1-1; no clear D. CDR1 is SGHVS, CDR2 FNYEAQ, per germline. V gave up 4 bases and J gave up 4 bases, with 22 bases separating them. This CDR3 is 17 amino acids long. This CDR3 is CASSSETGLISSTEAFF. CDR3 bases: TGTGCCAGCAGCTCCGAAACGGGCCTTATCTCGAGCACTGAAGCTTTCTTT.

The genes are TRBV6-9 and TRBJ1-6; D not resolved. Per germline, CDR1 MNHGY and CDR2 SVAAGI. This CDR3 has 11 residues. Trimming stripped 10 bases from V and 8 bases from J, with 9 bases between. For the CDR3, the DNA is TGTGCCACCAGAAAGGATTCACCCCTCCACTTT. Translated: CATRKDSPLHF.

This clone was recorded once. The chain recombines TRBV6-5 with TRBJ1-3; D not certain. The V end lost 5 bases, the J end lost 7 bases, and 18 bases lay between the germline ends. This CDR3 spans 15 amino acids. Germline loops: CDR1 MNHEY, CDR2 SVGAGI. The CDR3 region is CASSMGSGPRNTIYF. The DNA for the CDR3 is TGTGCCAGCAGTATGGGTAGCGGGCCTCGCAACACCATATATTTT.

Remarks on this clone: Other nucleotide sequences from this sample produce the same CDR3. V usage is TRBV5-4 and J usage is TRBJ2-3; D gene uncertain. Trimming pared 4 bases from V and 1 base from J, leaving 10 bases between. Germline CDR1 and CDR2: SGHNT and YYREEE (reference sequence). CDR3 size: 14 residues. In nucleotides, the CDR3 is TGTGCCAGCAGCCCTTTAGCAGGCACAGATACGCAGTATTTT. Encoded protein: CASSPLAGTDTQYF.

The chain carries TRBV28 and TRBJ2-3; D remains ambiguous. This CDR3 is 11 amino acids long. The V gene lost 3 bases and the J gene lost 8 bases, with 6 bases spanning the gap. From germline, CDR1 is MDHEN and CDR2 SYDVKM. CDR3 DNA: TGTGCCAGCAGTTTTGGGCGTACGCAGTATTTT. Translation: CASSFGRTQYF.